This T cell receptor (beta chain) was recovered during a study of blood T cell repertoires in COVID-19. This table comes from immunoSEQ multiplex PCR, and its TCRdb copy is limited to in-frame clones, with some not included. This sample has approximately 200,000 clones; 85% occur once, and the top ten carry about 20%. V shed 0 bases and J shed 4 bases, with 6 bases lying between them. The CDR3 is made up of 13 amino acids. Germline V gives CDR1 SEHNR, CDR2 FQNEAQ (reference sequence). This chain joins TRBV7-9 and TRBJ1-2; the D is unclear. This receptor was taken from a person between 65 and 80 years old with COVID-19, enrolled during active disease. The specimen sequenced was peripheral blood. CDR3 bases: TGTGCCAGCAGCTTAGCCCCCCTCTATGGCTACACCTTC. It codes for CASSLAPLYGYTF.